This T cell receptor beta chain appears in the sequencing data of a study of T cell repertoires in cytomegalovirus infection. TCRdb re-analysed the reads in MiXCR, keeping a single row per CDR3 protein. Of some 400,000 distinct CDR3 sequences listed, 18% are singletons. The CDR3 length is 13 residues. CDR1 is DFQATT and CDR2 is SNEGSKA in the germline V gene (reference sequence). V dropped 8 bases and J dropped 3 bases, with 15 bases sitting between them. Of note for this clonotype: Its antigen is still unknown.

The study, taken as a whole, reports: Pooled public TCR beta family frequency picked out CMV carriers with the relevant HLA. Clonotype analysis showed dominance of the ex vivo response by HLA-C-restricted CMV-specific TCR beta clonotypes.

Material for sequencing was PBMCs. The receptor's source is a human donor in good health (CMV status not recorded). Some clones in this sample may be carry-over from other donors' samples. V gene TRBV20-1 combines with J gene TRBJ2-3; D may be TRBD1 or TRBD2 (5 bases each). The CDR3 loop is CSPSPGRTDTQYF. CDR3 coding DNA: TGCAGTCCGAGCCCGGGGCGGACAGATACGCAGTATTTT.